This T cell receptor (beta chain) was identified during a study of T cells after posttransplantation cyclophosphamide. A marrow graft followed busulfan-fludarabine conditioning, with cyclophosphamide on days +3 and +4. Sequenced by immunoSEQ multiplex PCR; TCRdb stores in-frame clones only, minus some. Of some 10,000 clones detected, around 80% appear once; the ten largest clones hold roughly 5.2%. With V trimmed by 8 bases and J by 0 bases, 7 bases remained unmatched. CDR1 and CDR2 from the germline V gene are GTSNPN and SVGIG (reference sequence). This CDR3 has 14 amino acids. The sequences come from PBMCs, collected after allogeneic stem cell transplant with posttransplant cyclophosphamide. The chain recombines TRBV30 with TRBJ1-2, with TRBD1 matching over 9 bases. The sequence was collected from a female patient aged 50-59 years who received an allogeneic stem cell transplant from a related donor, was CMV-positive, and had no GVHD. Some T cells here may be from the graft donor. CDR3 sequence: CAQSGTGSNYGYTF. CDR3 bases: TGTGCCCAGTCCGGGACAGGGTCTAACTATGGCTACACCTTC.